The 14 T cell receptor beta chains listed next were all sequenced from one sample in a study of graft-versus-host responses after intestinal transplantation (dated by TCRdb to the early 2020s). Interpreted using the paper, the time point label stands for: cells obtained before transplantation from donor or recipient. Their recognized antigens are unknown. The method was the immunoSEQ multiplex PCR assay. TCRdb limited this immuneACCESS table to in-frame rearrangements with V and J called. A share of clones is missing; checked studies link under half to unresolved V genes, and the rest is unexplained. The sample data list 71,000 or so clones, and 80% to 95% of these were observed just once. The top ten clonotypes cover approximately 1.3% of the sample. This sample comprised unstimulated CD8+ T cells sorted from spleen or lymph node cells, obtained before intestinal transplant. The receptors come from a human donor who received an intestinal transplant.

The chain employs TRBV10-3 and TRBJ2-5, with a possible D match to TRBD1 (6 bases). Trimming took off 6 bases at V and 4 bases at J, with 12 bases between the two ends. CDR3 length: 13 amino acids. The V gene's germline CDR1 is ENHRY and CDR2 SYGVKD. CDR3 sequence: CAIRAGDRETQYF. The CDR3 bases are TGTGCCATCAGGGCAGGGGATAGAGAGACCCAGTACTTC.

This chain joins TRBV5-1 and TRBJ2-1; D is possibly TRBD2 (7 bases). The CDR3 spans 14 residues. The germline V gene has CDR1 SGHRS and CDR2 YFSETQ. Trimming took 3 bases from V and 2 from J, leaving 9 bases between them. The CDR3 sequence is CASSWGGPYNEQFF. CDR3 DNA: TGCGCCAGCAGCTGGGGGGGGCCCTACAATGAGCAGTTCTTC.

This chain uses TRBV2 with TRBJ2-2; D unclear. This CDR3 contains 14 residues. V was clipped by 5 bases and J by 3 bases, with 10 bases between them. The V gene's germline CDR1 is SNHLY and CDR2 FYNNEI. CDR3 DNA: TGTGCCAGCAGTCCAACTACGGACACCGGGGAGCTGTTTTTT. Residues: CASSPTTDTGELFF.

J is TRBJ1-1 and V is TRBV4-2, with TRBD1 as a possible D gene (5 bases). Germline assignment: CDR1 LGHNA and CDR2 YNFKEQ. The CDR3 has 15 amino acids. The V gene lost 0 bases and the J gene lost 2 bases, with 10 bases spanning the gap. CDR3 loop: CASSQEWGDNTEAFF. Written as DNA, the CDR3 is TGTGCCAGCAGCCAAGAGTGGGGGGATAACACTGAAGCTTTCTTT.

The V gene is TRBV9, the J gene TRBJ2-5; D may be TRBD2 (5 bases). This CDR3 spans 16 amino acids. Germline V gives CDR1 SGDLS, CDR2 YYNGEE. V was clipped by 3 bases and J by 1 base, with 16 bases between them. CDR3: CASSEDPTTPQETQYF. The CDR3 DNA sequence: TGTGCCAGCAGCGAGGACCCGACTACCCCCCAAGAGACCCAGTACTTC. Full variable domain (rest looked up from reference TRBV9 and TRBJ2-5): DSGVTQTPKHLITATGQRVTLRCSPRSGDLSVYWYQQSLDQGLQFLIQYYNGEERAKGNILERFSAQQFPDLHSELNLSSLELGDSALYFCASSEDPTTPQETQYFGPGTRLLVL.

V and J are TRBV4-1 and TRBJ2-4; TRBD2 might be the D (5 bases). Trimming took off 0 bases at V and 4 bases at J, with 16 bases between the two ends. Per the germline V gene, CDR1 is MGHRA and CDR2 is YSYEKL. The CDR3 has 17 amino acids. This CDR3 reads CASSQDRLSGSKNIQYF. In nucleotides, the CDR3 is TGCGCCAGCAGCCAAGATCGTCTGAGCGGCTCGAAAAACATTCAGTACTTC.

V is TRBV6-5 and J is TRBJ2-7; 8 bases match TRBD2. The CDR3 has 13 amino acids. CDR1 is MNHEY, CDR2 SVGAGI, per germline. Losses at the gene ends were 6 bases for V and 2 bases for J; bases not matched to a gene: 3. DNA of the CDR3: TGTGCCAGCAGCGGGGGGGCCCCCTACGAGCAGTACTTC. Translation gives CASSGGAPYEQYF.

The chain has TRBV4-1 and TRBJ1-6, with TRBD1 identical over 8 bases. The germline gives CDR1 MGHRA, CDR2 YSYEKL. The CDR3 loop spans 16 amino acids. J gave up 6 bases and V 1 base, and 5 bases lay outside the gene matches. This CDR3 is CASSQGQGLSNSPLHF. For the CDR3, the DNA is TGCGCCAGCAGCCAAGGACAGGGGCTCAGTAATTCACCCCTCCACTTT.

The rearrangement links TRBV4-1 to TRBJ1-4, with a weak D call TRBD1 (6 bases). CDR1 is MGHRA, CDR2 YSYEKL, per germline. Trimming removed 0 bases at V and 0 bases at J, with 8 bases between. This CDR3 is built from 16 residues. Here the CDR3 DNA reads TGCGCCAGCAGCCAAGATACAGGGCCAACTAATGAAAAACTGTTTTTT. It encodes CASSQDTGPTNEKLFF.

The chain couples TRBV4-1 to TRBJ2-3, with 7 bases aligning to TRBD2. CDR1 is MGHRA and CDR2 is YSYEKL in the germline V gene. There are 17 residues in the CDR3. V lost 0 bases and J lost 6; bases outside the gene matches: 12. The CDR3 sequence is CASSQDQSGAPPDTQYF. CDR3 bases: TGCGCCAGCAGCCAAGATCAAAGCGGGGCGCCCCCCGATACGCAGTATTTT.

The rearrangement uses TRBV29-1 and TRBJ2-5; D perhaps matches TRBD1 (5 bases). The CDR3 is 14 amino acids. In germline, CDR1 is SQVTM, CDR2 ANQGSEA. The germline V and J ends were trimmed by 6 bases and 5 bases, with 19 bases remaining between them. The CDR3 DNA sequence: TGCAGCGTCCCAGGGAATCCCCCGCGGGAGACCCAGTACTTC. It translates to CSVPGNPPRETQYF.

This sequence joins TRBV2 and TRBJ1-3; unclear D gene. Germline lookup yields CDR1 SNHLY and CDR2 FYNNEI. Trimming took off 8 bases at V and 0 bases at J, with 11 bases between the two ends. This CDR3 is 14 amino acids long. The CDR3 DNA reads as TGTGCCAGCGCGACGGGAAACTCTGGAAACACCATATATTTT. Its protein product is CASATGNSGNTIYF.

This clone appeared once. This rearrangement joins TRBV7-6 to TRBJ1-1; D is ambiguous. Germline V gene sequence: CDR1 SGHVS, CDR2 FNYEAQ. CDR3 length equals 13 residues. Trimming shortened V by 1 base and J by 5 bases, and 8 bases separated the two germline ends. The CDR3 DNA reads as TGTGCCAGCAGCTTAGGCGGAGGGACTGAAGCTTTCTTT. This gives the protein CASSLGGGTEAFF.

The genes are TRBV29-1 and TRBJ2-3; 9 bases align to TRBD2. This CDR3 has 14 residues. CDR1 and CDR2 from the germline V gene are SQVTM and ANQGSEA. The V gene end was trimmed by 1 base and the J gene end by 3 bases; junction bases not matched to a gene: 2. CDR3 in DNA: TGCAGCGTTGAAGTCGCGGGGGGGACAGATACGCAGTATTTT. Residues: CSVEVAGGTDTQYF.